This is a list of T cell receptor beta chains from one sample in a study of blood T cell repertoires in COVID-19. Produced via immunoSEQ multiplex PCR; TCRdb's table is partial and in-frame only. The sample holds hundreds of thousands of clones, around 90% seen once. The material sequenced was PBMCs or T cells enriched from blood (not recorded which). The source of these receptors is a woman younger than 35 who had recovered from COVID-19. The CDR3 runs from the conserved cysteine through the conserved F or W. D genes are given only for firm matches. Only part of the rows carry a size: once, few, many, or a class if the clone is expanded.

>TRBJ1-1|TRBD1|NA|TRBV4-1
TGCGCCAGCAGACCAACAGGGGTTAGTGAAGCTTTCTTT
CASRPTGVSEAFF
>TRBJ1-2|NA|NA|TRBV7-3
TGTGCCAGCAGCTCCACACCGGGGGGCAGTTACTATGGCTACACCTTC
CASSSTPGGSYYGYTF
>TRBJ1-2|NA|NA|TRBV28
TGTGCCAGCAGTCTGGGCGATCGGGGTAACTATGGCTACACCTTC
CASSLGDRGNYGYTF
>TRBJ2-1|TRBD2|once|TRBV29-1
TGCAGCGTGCGGGAGGGCGGTGGTGAGCAGTTCTTC
CSVREGGGEQFF
>TRBJ1-1|NA|NA|TRBV10-2
TGCGCCAGCAGTGAGTCCCTAACCCCAGGGTCCTTT
CASSESLTPGSF
>TRBJ1-5|TRBD1|NA|TRBV19
TGTGCCAGTAGCATACAGGGGCATAGCAATCAGCCCCAGCATTTT
CASSIQGHSNQPQHF
>TRBJ2-7|TRBD2|NA|TRBV5-6
TGTGCCAGCAGCCGTGGATTCGGGGGGAATACCTACGAGCAGTACTTC
CASSRGFGGNTYEQYF
>TRBJ1-5|NA|NA|TRBV19
TGTGCCAGTAGCTTTCTGGGTGACAGATCTCAGCCCCAGCATTTT
CASSFLGDRSQPQHF
>TRBJ2-3|TRBD2|NA|TRBV6-5
TGTGCCAGCACTATAGCGGGAGTACGCACAGATACGCAGTATTTT
CASTIAGVRTDTQYF
>TRBJ2-5|TRBD2|NA|TRBV24-1
TGTGCCACCAGTGATTTGTTAGCGGGAGGGATGGAGACCCAGTACTTC
CATSDLLAGGMETQYF
>TRBJ2-2|TRBD1|NA|TRBV10-3
TGTGCCACCGGGGACAGTACGACACTAAGGGAGCTGTTTTTT
CATGDSTTLRELFF
>TRBJ1-1|TRBD1|NA|TRBV11-3
TGTGCCAGCAGCTTAGATCGATTGGGGGACAACAGGGGGCCGGGGACTGAAGCTTTCTTT
CASSLDRLGDNRGPGTEAFF
>TRBJ2-1|TRBD2|NA|TRBV12-5
TGTGCTAGTGCGGGCGGGGGAGTATCTGAGCAGTTCTTC
CASAGGGVSEQFF
>TRBJ2-7|NA|NA|TRBV13
TGTGCCAGCAGCACTCACGACGGGAGCTCCTACGAGCAGTACTTC
CASSTHDGSSYEQYF
>TRBJ1-5|TRBD1|NA|TRBV2
TGTGCCAGCAGTGATAGGGAGTCCGCGGAAGCGGGACAGGGGGCCCGTTATAGCAATCAGCCCCAGCATTTT
CASSDRESAEAGQGARYSNQPQHF
>TRBJ1-3|TRBD1|NA|TRBV10-2
TGCGCCAGCAAGGCGGCAGGGGGCGCGAAGATCCCTGGAAACACCATATATTTT
CASKAAGGAKIPGNTIYF
>TRBJ1-2|TRBD1|NA|TRBV5-5
TGTGCCAGCAGCCCCGGACAGGGCTATGGCTACACCTTC
CASSPGQGYGYTF
>TRBJ2-3|TRBD2|NA|TRBV9
TGTGCCAGCAGCTCCCCCGGGACTAGCGGGAAGACAGATACGCAGTATTTT
CASSSPGTSGKTDTQYF
>TRBJ2-7|NA|NA|TRBV28
TGTGCCAGCAGTTTAGCAGGGGGGTACGGGCAGTACTTC
CASSLAGGYGQYF
>TRBJ1-5|TRBD1|NA|TRBV3-1/TRBV3-2
TGTGCCAGCAGCTATGGACAGGGAGGGAATCAGCCCCAGCATTTT
CASSYGQGGNQPQHF
>TRBJ2-1|TRBD2|NA|TRBV6-2/TRBV6-3
TGTGCCAGCAGTCACCCCACTAGCGGTAGGAGCTCCTACAATGAGCAGTTCTTC
CASSHPTSGRSSYNEQFF
>TRBJ1-1|NA|NA|TRBV11-2
TGTGCCAGCAGCTTAGTGGCCGGGCGGGTGAACACTGAAGCTTTCTTT
CASSLVAGRVNTEAFF
>TRBJ1-2|TRBD1|many|TRBV6-5
TGTGCCAGCACCCCATCTTCCGGGACAGTAGGCTACACCTTC
CASTPSSGTVGYTF
>TRBJ1-5|NA|NA|TRBV6-2/TRBV6-3
TGTGCCAGCAGTTATTCGGGGGGACGCAATCAGCCCCAGCATTTT
CASSYSGGRNQPQHF
>TRBJ1-4|TRBD1|NA|TRBV4-1
TGCGCCAGCAGCCAACCTGTACGACAGGGTAGGGAAAAACTGTTTTTT
CASSQPVRQGREKLFF
>TRBJ2-7|TRBD1|once|TRBV25-1
TGTGCCAGCAAAGGACAGGAAACCTACGAGCAGTACTTC
CASKGQETYEQYF
>TRBJ1-5|TRBD1|once|TRBV6-2/TRBV6-3
TGTGCCAGCAGTGACAGGGATCGGGCGAGCAATCAGCCCCAGCATTTT
CASSDRDRASNQPQHF
>TRBJ2-5|TRBD2|NA|TRBV29-1
TGCAGCGTGGTGTACGTAGCGGGAGGAGGAGAGACCCAGTACTTC
CSVVYVAGGGETQYF
>TRBJ1-4|NA|NA|TRBV12-3/TRBV12-4
TGTGCCAGCAGTTTTCAGGGTAATGAAAAACTGTTTTTT
CASSFQGNEKLFF